Listed here is a single TCR beta chain. Its antigen is not identified. Original handling: To classify distant metastasis in papillary thyroid cancer, a model was built from CDR3 differences across clinicopathological groups. Using MiXCR, TCRdb re-called clones from the PCR reads. These V and J calls are TCRdb output, not the study's own analysis. The sample carries about 16,000 clones, 25% to 30% recorded once. These data belong to a study of metastatic and nonmetastatic thyroid tumors. Study-level background: Where malignant and benign thyroid patients were concerned, repertoires were compared across blood and tumor or nodule tissue.

General study findings and limits: It was reported that TCR beta diversity was significantly higher in malignant thyroid tumors than benign nodules, in blood and tumor.

The entire patient cohort was treatment-naive prior to thyroid surgery. V lost 3 bases, J lost 0 bases, and 12 bases lay in between. The CDR3 runs to 15 residues. Germline V CDR1 and CDR2: SGHRS, YFSETQ. This clonotype originated in a male donor with papillary thyroid cancer or a benign thyroid nodule (not recorded which). Some clones in this sample may be carry-over from other donors' samples. What was sequenced was tumor tissue. The chain recombines TRBV5-1 with TRBJ1-1, with a weak D call TRBD1 (5 bases). CDR3 DNA: TGCGCCAGCAGCTCACCCCAGGGTGTGAACACTGAAGCTTTCTTT. Its protein product is CASSSPQGVNTEAFF.